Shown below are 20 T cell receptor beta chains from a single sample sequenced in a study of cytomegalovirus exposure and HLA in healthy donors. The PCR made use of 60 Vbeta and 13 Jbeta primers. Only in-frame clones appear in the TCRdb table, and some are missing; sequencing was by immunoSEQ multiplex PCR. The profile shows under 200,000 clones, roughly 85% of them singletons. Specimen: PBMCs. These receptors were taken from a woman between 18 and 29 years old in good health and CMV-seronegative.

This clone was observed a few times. In DNA form, the CDR3 reads TGTGCCAGCAGTTTCTGGGACAGGGGAAACGTCCTGACTTTC. This gives the protein CASSFWDRGNVLTF. The chain is built from TRBV27 and TRBJ2-6; 10 bases are shared with TRBD1. Trimming took 3 bases from V and 10 from J; bases not matched to a gene: 3. CDR1 is MNHEY, CDR2 SMNVEV, per germline (reference sequence). The CDR3 runs to 14 residues.

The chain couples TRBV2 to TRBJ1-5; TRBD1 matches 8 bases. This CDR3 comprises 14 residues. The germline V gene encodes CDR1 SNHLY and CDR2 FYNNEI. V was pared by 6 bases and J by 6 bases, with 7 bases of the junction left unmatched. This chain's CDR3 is CASRDNTGGQPQHF. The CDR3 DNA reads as TGTGCCAGCAGAGATAATACAGGGGGTCAGCCCCAGCATTTT.

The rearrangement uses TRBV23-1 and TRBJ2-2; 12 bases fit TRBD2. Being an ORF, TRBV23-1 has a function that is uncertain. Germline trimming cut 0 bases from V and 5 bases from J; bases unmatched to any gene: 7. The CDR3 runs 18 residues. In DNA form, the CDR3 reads TGCGCCAGCAGTCAATCGAAGGGACTAGCGGGTTTTACCGGGGAGCTGTTTTTT. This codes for CASSQSKGLAGFTGELFF.

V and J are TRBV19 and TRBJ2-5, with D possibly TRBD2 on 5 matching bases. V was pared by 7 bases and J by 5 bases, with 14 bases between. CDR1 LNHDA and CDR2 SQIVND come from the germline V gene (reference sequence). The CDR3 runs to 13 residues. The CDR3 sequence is CASKASGLETQYF. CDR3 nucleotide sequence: TGTGCCAGTAAGGCATCGGGGTTGGAGACCCAGTACTTC.

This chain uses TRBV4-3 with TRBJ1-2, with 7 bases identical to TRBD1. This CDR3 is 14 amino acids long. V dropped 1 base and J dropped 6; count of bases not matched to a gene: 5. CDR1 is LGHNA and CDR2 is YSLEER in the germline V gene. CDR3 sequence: CASSQGQGVNGYTF. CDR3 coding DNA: TGCGCCAGCAGCCAAGGACAGGGAGTTAATGGCTACACCTTC.

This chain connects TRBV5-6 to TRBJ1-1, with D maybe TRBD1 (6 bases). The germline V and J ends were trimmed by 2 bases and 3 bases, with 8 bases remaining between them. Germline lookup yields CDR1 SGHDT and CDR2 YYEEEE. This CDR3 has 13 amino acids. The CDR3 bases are TGTGCCAGCAGCTTAACAGGGTACACTGAAGCTTTCTTT. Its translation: CASSLTGYTEAFF.

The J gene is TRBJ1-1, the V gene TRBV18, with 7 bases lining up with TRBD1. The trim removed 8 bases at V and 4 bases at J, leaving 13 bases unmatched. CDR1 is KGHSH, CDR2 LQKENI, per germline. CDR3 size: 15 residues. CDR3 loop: CASPHDRVETTEAFF. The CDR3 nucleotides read TGTGCCAGCCCGCATGACAGGGTTGAGACCACTGAAGCTTTCTTT.

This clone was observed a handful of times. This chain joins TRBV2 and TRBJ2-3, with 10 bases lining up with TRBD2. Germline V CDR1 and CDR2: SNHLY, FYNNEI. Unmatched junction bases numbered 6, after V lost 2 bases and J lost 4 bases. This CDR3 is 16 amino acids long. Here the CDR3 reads CASSELGTSAPDTQYF. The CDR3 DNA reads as TGTGCCAGCAGTGAACTGGGGACTAGCGCGCCAGATACGCAGTATTTT.

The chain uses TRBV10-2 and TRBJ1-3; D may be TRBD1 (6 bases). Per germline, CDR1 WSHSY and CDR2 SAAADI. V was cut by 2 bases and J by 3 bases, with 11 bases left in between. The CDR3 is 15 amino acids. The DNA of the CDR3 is TGCGCCAGCAGTGAGATGGGGGCTTTTGGAAACACCATATATTTT. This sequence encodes CASSEMGAFGNTIYF.

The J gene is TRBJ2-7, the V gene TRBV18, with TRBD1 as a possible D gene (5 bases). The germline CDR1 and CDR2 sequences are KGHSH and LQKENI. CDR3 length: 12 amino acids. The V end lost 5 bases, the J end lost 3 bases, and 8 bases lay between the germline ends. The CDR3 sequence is CASSSRGYEQYF. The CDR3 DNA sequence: TGTGCCAGCTCATCTAGGGGCTACGAGCAGTACTTC.

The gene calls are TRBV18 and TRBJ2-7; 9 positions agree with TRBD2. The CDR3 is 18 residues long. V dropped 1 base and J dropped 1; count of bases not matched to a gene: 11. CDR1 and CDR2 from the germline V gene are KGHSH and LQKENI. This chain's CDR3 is CASSPRRSGLAGSYEQYV. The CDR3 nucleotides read TGTGCCAGCTCACCACGGCGTTCGGGACTAGCTGGTTCCTACGAGCAGTACGTC.

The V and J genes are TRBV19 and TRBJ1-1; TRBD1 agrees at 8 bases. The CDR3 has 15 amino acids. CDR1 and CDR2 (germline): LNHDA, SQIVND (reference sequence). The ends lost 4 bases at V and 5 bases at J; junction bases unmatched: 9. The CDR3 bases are TGTGCCAGTAGTAGGCCAGGGGGCGCGAGAACTGAAGCTTTCTTT. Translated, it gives CASSRPGGARTEAFF.

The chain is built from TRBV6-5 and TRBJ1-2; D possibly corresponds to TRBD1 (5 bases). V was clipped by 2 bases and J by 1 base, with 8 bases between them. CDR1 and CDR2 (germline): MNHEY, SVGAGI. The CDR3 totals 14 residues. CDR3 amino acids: CASSYGGDNYGYTF. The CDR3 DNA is TGTGCCAGCAGTTACGGGGGGGATAACTATGGCTACACCTTC.

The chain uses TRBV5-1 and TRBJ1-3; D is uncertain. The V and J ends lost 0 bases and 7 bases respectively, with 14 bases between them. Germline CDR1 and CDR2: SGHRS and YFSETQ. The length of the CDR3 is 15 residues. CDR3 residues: CASSLELQPGNTIYF. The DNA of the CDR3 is TGCGCCAGCAGCTTGGAACTCCAGCCGGGGAACACCATATATTTT.

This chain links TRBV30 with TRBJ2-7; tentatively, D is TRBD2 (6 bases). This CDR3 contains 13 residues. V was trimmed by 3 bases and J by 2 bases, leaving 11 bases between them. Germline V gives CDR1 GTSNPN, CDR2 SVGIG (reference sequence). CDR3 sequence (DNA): TGTGCCTGGAGGGGGACTGCAGCCTACGAGCAGTACTTC. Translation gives CAWRGTAAYEQYF.

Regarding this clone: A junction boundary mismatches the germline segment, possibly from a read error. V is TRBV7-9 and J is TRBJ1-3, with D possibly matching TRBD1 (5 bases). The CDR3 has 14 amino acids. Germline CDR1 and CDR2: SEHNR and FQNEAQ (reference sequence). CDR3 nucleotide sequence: TGTTCCAGCAGCTTGGGGCACTCTGGAAACACCATATATTTT. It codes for CSSSLGHSGNTIYF.

As DNA, the CDR3 is TGTGCCAGCTCACCACGCGAGGTAGGTTGTGGCCCCAATGAAAAACTGTTTTTT. Its protein is CASSPREVGCGPNEKLFF. The rearrangement joins TRBV18 to TRBJ1-4; D unclear. This CDR3 is 18 amino acids long. Germline V gives CDR1 KGHSH, CDR2 LQKENI. Trimming cost V 1 base and J 5 bases, with 20 bases left between them. Drawing the rest from reference TRBV18 and TRBJ1-4, the complete variable domain is NAGVMQNPRHLVRRRGQEARLRCSPMKGHSHVYWYRQLPEEGLKFMVYLQKENIIDESGMPKERFSAEFPKEGPSILRIQQVVRGDSAAYFCASSPREVGCGPNEKLFFGSGTQLSVL.

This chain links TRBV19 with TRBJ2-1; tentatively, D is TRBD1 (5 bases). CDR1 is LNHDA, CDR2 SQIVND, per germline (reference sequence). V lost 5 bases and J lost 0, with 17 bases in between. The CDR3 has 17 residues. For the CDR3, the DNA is TGTGCCAGTAGTGGGCCTCTCCAGGGAATCTCCTACAATGAGCAGTTCTTC. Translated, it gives CASSGPLQGISYNEQFF. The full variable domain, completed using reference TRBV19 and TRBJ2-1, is DGGITQSPKYLFRKEGQNVTLSCEQNLNHDAMYWYRQDPGQGLRLIYYSQIVNDFQKGDIAEGYSVSREKKESFPLTVTSAQKNPTAFYLCASSGPLQGISYNEQFFGPGTRLTVL.

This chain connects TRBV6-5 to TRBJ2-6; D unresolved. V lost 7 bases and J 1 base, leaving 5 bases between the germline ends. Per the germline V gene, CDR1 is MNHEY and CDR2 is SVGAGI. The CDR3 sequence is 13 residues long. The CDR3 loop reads CASTNSGANVLTF. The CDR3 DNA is TGTGCCAGCACTAATTCTGGGGCCAACGTCCTGACTTTC.

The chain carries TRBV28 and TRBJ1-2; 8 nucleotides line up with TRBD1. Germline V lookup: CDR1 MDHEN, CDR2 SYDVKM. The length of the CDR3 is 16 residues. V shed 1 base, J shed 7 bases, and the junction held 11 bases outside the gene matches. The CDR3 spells CASSLLSWTGLSGYTF. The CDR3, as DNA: TGTGCCAGCAGTTTATTGAGTTGGACAGGGTTAAGTGGCTACACCTTC.